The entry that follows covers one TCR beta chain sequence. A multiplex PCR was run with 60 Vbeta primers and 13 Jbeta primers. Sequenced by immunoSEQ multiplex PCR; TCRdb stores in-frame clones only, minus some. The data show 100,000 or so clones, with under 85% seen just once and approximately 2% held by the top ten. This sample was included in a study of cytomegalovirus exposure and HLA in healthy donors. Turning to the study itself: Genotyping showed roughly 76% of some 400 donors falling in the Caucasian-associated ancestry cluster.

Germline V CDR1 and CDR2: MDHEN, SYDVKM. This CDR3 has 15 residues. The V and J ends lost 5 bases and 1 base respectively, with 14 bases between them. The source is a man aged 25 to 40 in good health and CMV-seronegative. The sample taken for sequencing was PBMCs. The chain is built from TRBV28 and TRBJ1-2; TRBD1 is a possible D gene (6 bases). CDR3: CASSKIRDNNYGYTF. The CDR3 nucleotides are TGTGCCAGCAGTAAGATCCGGGACAATAACTATGGCTACACCTTC.